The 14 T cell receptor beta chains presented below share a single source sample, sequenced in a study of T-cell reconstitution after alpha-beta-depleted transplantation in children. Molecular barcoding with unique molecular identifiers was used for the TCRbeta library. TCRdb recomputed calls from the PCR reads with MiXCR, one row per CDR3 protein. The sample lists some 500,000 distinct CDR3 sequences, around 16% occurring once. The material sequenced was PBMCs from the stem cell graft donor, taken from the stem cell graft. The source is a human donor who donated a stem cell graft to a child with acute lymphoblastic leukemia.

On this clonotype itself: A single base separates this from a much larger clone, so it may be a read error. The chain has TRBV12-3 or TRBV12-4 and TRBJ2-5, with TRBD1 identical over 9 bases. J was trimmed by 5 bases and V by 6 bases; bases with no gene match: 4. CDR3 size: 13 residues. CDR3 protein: CASSWTGDETQYF. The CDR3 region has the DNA TGTGCCAGCAGCTGGACAGGGGATGAGACCCAGTACTTC.

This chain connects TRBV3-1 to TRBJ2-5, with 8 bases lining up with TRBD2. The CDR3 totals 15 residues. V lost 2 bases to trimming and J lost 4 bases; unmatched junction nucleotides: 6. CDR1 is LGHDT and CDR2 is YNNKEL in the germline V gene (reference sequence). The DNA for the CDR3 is TGTGCCAGCAGCCAACTCAGCGGGAGCGCAGAGACCCAGTACTTC. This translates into CASSQLSGSAETQYF.

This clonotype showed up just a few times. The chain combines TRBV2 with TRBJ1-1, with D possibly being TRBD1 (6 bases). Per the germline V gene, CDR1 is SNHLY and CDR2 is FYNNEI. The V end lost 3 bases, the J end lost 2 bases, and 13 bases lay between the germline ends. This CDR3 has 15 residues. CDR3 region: CASSDPGQINTEAFF. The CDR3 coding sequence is TGTGCCAGCAGTGATCCCGGACAGATAAACACTGAAGCTTTCTTT. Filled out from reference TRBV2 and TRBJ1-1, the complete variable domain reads EPEVTQTPSHQVTQMGQEVILRCVPISNHLYFYWYRQILGQKVEFLVSFYNNEISEKSEIFDDQFSVERPDGSNFTLKIRSTKLEDSAMYFCASSDPGQINTEAFFGQGTRLTVV.

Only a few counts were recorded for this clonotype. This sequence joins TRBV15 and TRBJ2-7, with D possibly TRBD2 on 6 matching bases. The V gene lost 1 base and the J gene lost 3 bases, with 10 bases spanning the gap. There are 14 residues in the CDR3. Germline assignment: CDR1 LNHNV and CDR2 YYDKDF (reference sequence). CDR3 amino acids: CATSRGGLNYEQYF. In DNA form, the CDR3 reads TGTGCCACCAGCAGAGGAGGACTAAACTACGAGCAGTACTTC.

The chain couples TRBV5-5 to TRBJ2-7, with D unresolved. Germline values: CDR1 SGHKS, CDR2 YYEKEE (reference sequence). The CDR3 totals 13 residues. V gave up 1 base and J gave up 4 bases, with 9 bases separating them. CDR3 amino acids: CASSLRAGYEQYF. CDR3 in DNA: TGTGCCAGCAGCTTGAGGGCAGGTTACGAGCAGTACTTC.

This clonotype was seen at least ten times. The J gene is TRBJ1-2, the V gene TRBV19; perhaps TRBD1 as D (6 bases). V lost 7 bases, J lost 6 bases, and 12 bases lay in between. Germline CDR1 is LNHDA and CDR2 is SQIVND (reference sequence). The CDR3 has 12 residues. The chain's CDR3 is CASKRGAHGYTF. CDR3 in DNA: TGTGCCAGTAAACGGGGGGCCCATGGCTACACCTTC.

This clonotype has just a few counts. The chain's CDR3 is CASSLVLGGVTSTDTQYF. The CDR3 bases are TGTGCCAGCAGCTTAGTCTTGGGGGGGGTAACTAGCACAGATACGCAGTATTTT. The J gene is TRBJ2-3, the V gene TRBV7-8; 7 nucleotides line up with TRBD2. The CDR3 is 18 amino acids. The germline gives CDR1 SGHVS, CDR2 FQNEAQ. V shed 1 base and J 0 bases; nucleotides not matched to a gene: 10.

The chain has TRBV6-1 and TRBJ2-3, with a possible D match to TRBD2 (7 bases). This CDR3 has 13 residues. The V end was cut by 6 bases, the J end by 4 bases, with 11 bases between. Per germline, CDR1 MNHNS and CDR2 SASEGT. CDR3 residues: CASRPGGADTQYF. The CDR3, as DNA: TGTGCCAGCAGGCCGGGGGGCGCAGATACGCAGTATTTT.

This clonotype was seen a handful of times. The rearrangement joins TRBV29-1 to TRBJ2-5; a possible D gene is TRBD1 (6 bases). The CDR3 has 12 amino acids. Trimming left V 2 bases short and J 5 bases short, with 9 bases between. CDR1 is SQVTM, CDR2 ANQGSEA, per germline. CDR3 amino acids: CSVEQGPETQYF. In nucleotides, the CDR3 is TGCAGCGTTGAACAGGGGCCGGAGACCCAGTACTTC. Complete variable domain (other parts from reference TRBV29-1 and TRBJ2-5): SAVISQKPSRDICQRGTSLTIQCQVDSQVTMMFWYRQQPGQSLTLIATANQGSEATYESGFVIDKFPISRPNLTFSTLTVSNMSPEDSSIYLCSVEQGPETQYFGPGTRLLVL.

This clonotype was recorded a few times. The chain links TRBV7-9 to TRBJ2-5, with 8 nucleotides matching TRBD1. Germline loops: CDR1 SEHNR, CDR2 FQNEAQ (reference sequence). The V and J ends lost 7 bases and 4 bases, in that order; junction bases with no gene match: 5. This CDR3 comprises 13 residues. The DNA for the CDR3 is TGTGCCAGCAACAACAGGGGGTCAGAGACCCAGTACTTC. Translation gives CASNNRGSETQYF.

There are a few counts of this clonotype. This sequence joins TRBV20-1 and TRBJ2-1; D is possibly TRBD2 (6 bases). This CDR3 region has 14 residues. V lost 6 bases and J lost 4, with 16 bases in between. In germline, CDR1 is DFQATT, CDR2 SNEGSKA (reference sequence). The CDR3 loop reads CSAKTRRRYNEQFF. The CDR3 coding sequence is TGCAGTGCCAAGACTAGACGTCGATACAATGAGCAGTTCTTC.

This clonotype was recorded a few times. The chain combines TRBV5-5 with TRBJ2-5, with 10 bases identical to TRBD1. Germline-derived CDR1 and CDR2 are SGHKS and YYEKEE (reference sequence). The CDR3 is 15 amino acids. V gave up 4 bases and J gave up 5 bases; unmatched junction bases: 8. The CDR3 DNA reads TGTGCCAGCAGCATACCGACAGGGGGCCGGGAGACCCAGTACTTC. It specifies CASSIPTGGRETQYF.

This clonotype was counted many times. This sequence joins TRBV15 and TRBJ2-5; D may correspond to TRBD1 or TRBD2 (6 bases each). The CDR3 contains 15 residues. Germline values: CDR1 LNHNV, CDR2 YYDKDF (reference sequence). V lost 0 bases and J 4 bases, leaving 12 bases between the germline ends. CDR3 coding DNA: TGTGCCACCAGCAGAGATCCCAGGGGAGGAGAGACCCAGTACTTC. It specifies CATSRDPRGGETQYF. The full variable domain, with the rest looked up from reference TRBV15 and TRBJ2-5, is DAMVIQNPRYQVTQFGKPVTLSCSQTLNHNVMYWYQQKSSQAPKLLFHYYDKDFNNEADTPDNFQSRRPNTSFCFLDIRSPGLGDTAMYLCATSRDPRGGETQYFGPGTRLLVL.

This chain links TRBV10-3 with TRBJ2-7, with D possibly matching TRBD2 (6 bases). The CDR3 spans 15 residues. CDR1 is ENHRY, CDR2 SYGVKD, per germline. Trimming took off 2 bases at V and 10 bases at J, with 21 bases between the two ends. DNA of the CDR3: TGTGCCATCAGTGAGGCGGGGTCTCAGCGGGCAATCCAGTACTTC. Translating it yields CAISEAGSQRAIQYF.